In this sample, the clone carrying this T cell receptor (beta chain) turned up once. V was pared by 0 bases and J by 8 bases, with 13 bases between. In germline, CDR1 is LNHNV, CDR2 YYDKDF (reference sequence). The CDR3 is 14 residues long. Samples came from healthy bone marrow donors. PCR was performed using 60 Vbeta and 13 Jbeta primers. Measured with immunoSEQ multiplex PCR; TCRdb has only the in-frame clones, and not every one. This sample has about 150,000 clones, with 82% found just once. These data originate in a study of cytomegalovirus exposure and HLA in healthy donors. What was sequenced was PBMCs. This clonotype was sampled from a woman in her forties or fifties in good health and CMV-seropositive. The chain is built from TRBV15 and TRBJ1-1; D perhaps matches TRBD1 (6 bases). The CDR3 loop is CATSRDVQGTEAFF. The CDR3 DNA sequence: TGTGCCACCAGCAGAGATGTACAGGGTACCGAAGCTTTCTTT.